A selection of T cell receptor beta chains follows, all from one sample in a study of CD8+ T cells in alopecia areata. Assay: immunoSEQ multiplex PCR; the TCRdb copy retains only in-frame clones and omits some. The table shows under 20,000 clones, with about 70% occurring only once. This sample comprised skin, obtained at week 0. Every receptor here comes from a human donor with alopecia areata. Both conserved end residues are part of each CDR3. The D gene is left open where the match is weak. Not every row has a clone size; where given, it reads once, few, many or a size class.

v_gene	abundance	j_gene	d_gene	CDR3nt	CDR3aa
TRBV27	few	TRBJ2-5	TRBD2	TGTGCCAGCAGTTCCCCTAGCGGGGGGTTAGAGACCCAGTACTTC	CASSSPSGGLETQYF
TRBV7-2	NA	TRBJ2-5	NA	TGTGCCAGCAGCCTAAGCGGATCCAGGGAGACCCAGTACTTC	CASSLSGSRETQYF
TRBV4-2	few	TRBJ2-3	NA	TGTGCCAGCAGCCCAGAGACTAGCACAGATACGCAGTATTTT	CASSPETSTDTQYF
TRBV7-2	once	TRBJ2-5	TRBD2	TGTGCCAGCAGCTTATCGGGGCATAGGACTAGCGGGTACCAAGAGACCCAGTACTTC	CASSLSGHRTSGYQETQYF
TRBV29-1	NA	TRBJ2-1	TRBD2	TGCAGCGTTGATAAGACTAGCGGGGTTAATGAGCAGTTCTTC	CSVDKTSGVNEQFF
TRBV27	NA	TRBJ1-2	TRBD1	TGTGCCAGCAGTCCCACGGGACAGATAATCACTAACTATGGCTACACCTTC	CASSPTGQIITNYGYTF
TRBV5-1	few	TRBJ2-7	TRBD2	TGCGCCAGCAGCTTGGCCCCACTAGCGGGATCCTACGAGCAGTACTTC	CASSLAPLAGSYEQYF
TRBV6-5	NA	TRBJ2-7	TRBD1	TGTGCCAGCAGGGAGACAGGGGTTACCTACGAGCAGTACTTC	CASRETGVTYEQYF
TRBV7-2	medium-sized	TRBJ2-1	TRBD1	TGTGCCAGCAGCTTCGGACAGGGCAATGAGCAGTTCTTC	CASSFGQGNEQFF
TRBV27	few	TRBJ1-5	NA	TGTGCCAGCAGATTAGAGGGAGGAGGCAATCAGCCCCAGCATTTT	CASRLEGGGNQPQHF
TRBV7-9	NA	TRBJ1-2	NA	TGTGCCAGCAGCCCGGGCCCTACCTATGGCTACACCTTC	CASSPGPTYGYTF
TRBV4-1	once	TRBJ2-7	NA	TGCGCCAGCAGCCCCCAGCTCAGGGGATACGAGCAGTACTTC	CASSPQLRGYEQYF
TRBV7-9	NA	TRBJ2-5	NA	TGTGCCAGCAGCTTAGCGTACCTAGGGGGGGAGACCCAGTACTTC	CASSLAYLGGETQYF
TRBV6-6	NA	TRBJ1-6	TRBD1	TGTGCCAGCAGTAAGACAGGGGGCGATAATTCACCCCTCCACTTT	CASSKTGGDNSPLHF
TRBV28	NA	TRBJ1-2	TRBD1	TGTGCCAGCGATCGGGACAGCAGCTATGGCTACACCTTC	CASDRDSSYGYTF
TRBV7-8	NA	TRBJ2-5	NA	TGTGCCAGCAGCTTAGGGGGGCAGCAAGAGACCCAGTACTTC	CASSLGGQQETQYF
TRBV7-8	NA	TRBJ2-7	TRBD2	TGTGCCAGCAGCGCGCAGCGGGGGCCCTCCAACGAGCAGTACTTC	CASSAQRGPSNEQYF
TRBV19	NA	TRBJ1-5	NA	TGTGCCACCTCCGGATATAGCAATCAGCCCCAGCATTTT	CATSGYSNQPQHF
TRBV7-9	NA	TRBJ1-2	NA	TGTGCCAGCAGCCCTACCGGGGGGGACTATGGCTACACCTTC	CASSPTGGDYGYTF
TRBV4-1	NA	TRBJ2-3	TRBD1	TGCGCCAGCAGCCAAGACCCGGGACAGGGGGTTTCTAGCACAGATACGCAGTATTTT	CASSQDPGQGVSSTDTQYF
TRBV7-2	NA	TRBJ1-2	NA	TGTGCCAGCAGCTCCCGGGCCGTCTATGGCTACACCTTC	CASSSRAVYGYTF
TRBV19	NA	TRBJ2-3	TRBD2	TGTGCCAGTAGACCACTAGCGGGGGCCCCGTATTTT	CASRPLAGAPYF
TRBV2	few	TRBJ2-3	NA	TGTGCCAGCAGTGAATATGTAGGGGCAGAAACCGATACGCAGTATTTT	CASSEYVGAETDTQYF
TRBV11-2	NA	TRBJ2-3	NA	TGTGCCAGCAGCCTATCAAACCCGACAAACACAGATACGCAGTATTTT	CASSLSNPTNTDTQYF
TRBV7-2	NA	TRBJ2-1	NA	TGTGCCAGCAGCCCTCGATGGGGTTACAATGAGCAGTTCTTC	CASSPRWGYNEQFF
TRBV15	NA	TRBJ2-1	NA	TGTGCCACCAGCAGAGATCTGGAGGCGGCGTTTGAGCAGTTCTTC	CATSRDLEAAFEQFF
TRBV7-2	few	TRBJ2-7	NA	TGTGCCAGCAGCTTGTGGGACTCCTACGAGCAGTACTTC	CASSLWDSYEQYF
TRBV4-3	NA	TRBJ2-3	NA	TGCGCCAGCAGCCAAGATTTAGGGGGTTCTAGCACAGATACGCAGTATTTT	CASSQDLGGSSTDTQYF
TRBV7-8	NA	TRBJ2-3	NA	TGTGCCAGCAGCTTACTCTCCCGAGATACGCAGTATTTT	CASSLLSRDTQYF
TRBV7-8	NA	TRBJ1-5	NA	TGTGCCAGCAGCTTAGAGTTCCGGGCGAATCAGCCCCAGCATTTT	CASSLEFRANQPQHF
TRBV10-3	NA	TRBJ1-1	NA	TGTGCCATCAGGGAAAAGGTGAACACTGAAGCTTTCTTT	CAIREKVNTEAFF
TRBV30	NA	TRBJ2-1	NA	TGTGCCTGGAACTCCTACAATGAGCAGTTCTTC	CAWNSYNEQFF
TRBV13	NA	TRBJ2-7	TRBD1	TGTGCCAGCAGCTACTCCGGGACAGGCTTCTACGAGCAGTACTTC	CASSYSGTGFYEQYF
TRBV6-6	once	TRBJ1-6	TRBD1	TGTGCCAGCAGAGACAGGGCCTATAATTCACCCCTCCACTTT	CASRDRAYNSPLHF
TRBV10-3	NA	TRBJ1-5	TRBD1	TGTGCCATCAGTGAGGGGACAGGGGTTAGCAATCAGCCCCAGCATTTT	CAISEGTGVSNQPQHF
TRBV7-2	once	TRBJ2-7	TRBD1	TGTGCCAGCACTCGACAGGGACCCTACGAGCAGTACTTC	CASTRQGPYEQYF
TRBV5-1	NA	TRBJ2-3	NA	TGCGCCAGCAGCTTGGCCGTGGGCGCGACAGATACGCAGTATTTT	CASSLAVGATDTQYF
TRBV7-9	once	TRBJ1-1	NA	TGTGCCAGCAGCCATGGGGACACTGAAGCTTTCTTT	CASSHGDTEAFF
TRBV27	NA	TRBJ2-1	TRBD2	TGTGCCAGCAGTTTACTAGCGGGGGGGCCCGTGGGTGAGCAGTTCTTC	CASSLLAGGPVGEQFF
TRBV11-2	NA	TRBJ2-3	TRBD2	TGTGCCAGCAGCTTTACGCGGGGGGTTGGCACAGATACGCAGTATTTT	CASSFTRGVGTDTQYF
TRBV14	once	TRBJ2-1	NA	TGTGCCAGCAGCCAAGCCAGGGTGGTAAATGAGCAGTTCTTC	CASSQARVVNEQFF
TRBV4-2	NA	TRBJ2-7	NA	TGTGCCAGCAGCCAAGAACGGGGGGCCCCCTACGAGCAGTACTTC	CASSQERGAPYEQYF
TRBV5-1	NA	TRBJ1-2	NA	TGCGCCAGCAGCTTGGCGGGACCAAGCTATGGCTACACCTTC	CASSLAGPSYGYTF
TRBV6-6	NA	TRBJ1-1	NA	TGTGCCAGCAGTTACAGGTCGGAAGCTTTCTTT	CASSYRSEAFF
TRBV18	once	TRBJ2-7	NA	TGTGCCAGCTCTCCAAGCCGGGAACCCTCCTACGAGCAGTACTTC	CASSPSREPSYEQYF
TRBV19	NA	TRBJ2-7	TRBD1	TGTGCCAGTAGCGGGACAGGGTATATCTACGAGCAGTACTTC	CASSGTGYIYEQYF
TRBV7-2	NA	TRBJ1-2	TRBD1	TGTGCCAGCAGCCCGGGACAGGGGTATGGCTACACCTTC	CASSPGQGYGYTF
TRBV5-1	NA	TRBJ1-2	TRBD1	TGCGCCAGCAGCCCAGGGACAGAACTGGGCTATGGCTACACCTTC	CASSPGTELGYGYTF
TRBV11-3	few	TRBJ2-3	TRBD2	TGTGCCAGCAGCTCCCCGTGGGAGCGGGGGGTCATAGATACGCAGTATTTT	CASSSPWERGVIDTQYF
TRBV11-3	NA	TRBJ2-1	TRBD1	TGTGCCAGCAGCTTAGGGGACAGGGTGGGCTCCTACAATGAGCAGTTCTTC	CASSLGDRVGSYNEQFF
TRBV4-1	once	TRBJ2-2	NA	TGCGCCAGCAGCCAAGAAGCGACAGGGAGGACCGGGGAGCTGTTTTTT	CASSQEATGRTGELFF
TRBV6-1	NA	TRBJ2-7	TRBD1	TGTGCCAGCAGGTCAGCCAGGGGGCTTTGGTACGAGCAGTACTTC	CASRSARGLWYEQYF
TRBV6-5	NA	TRBJ1-2	NA	TGTGCCAGTACCAGCTCGACGAGCCGTTCTGGCTACACCTTC	CASTSSTSRSGYTF
TRBV7-2	NA	TRBJ2-1	TRBD2	TGTGCCAGCAGCTCAGGACTAGAAATCTACAATGAGCAGTTCTTC	CASSSGLEIYNEQFF
TRBV2	NA	TRBJ1-1	NA	TGTGCCAGCAGTGTAGGAGTCCCAGGGAAAGCTTTCTTT	CASSVGVPGKAFF